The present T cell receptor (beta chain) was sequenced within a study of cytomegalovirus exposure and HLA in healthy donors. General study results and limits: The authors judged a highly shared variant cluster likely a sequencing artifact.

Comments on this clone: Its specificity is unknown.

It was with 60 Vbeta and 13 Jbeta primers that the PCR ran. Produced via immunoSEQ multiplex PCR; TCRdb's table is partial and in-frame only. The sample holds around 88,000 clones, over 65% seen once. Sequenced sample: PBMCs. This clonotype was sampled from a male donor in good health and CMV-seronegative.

The CDR3 DNA reads as TGTGCCAGCACCTTGGACAGGGGTGGGTCCGGGGAGCTGTTTTTT. Translated, it gives CASTLDRGGSGELFF. The chain has TRBV27 and TRBJ2-2; 9 bases line up with TRBD1. Germline V gene sequence: CDR1 MNHEY, CDR2 SMNVEV (reference sequence). The CDR3 has 15 amino acids. With 7 bases clipped from V and 6 bases from J, the junction kept 9 bases outside the gene matches.